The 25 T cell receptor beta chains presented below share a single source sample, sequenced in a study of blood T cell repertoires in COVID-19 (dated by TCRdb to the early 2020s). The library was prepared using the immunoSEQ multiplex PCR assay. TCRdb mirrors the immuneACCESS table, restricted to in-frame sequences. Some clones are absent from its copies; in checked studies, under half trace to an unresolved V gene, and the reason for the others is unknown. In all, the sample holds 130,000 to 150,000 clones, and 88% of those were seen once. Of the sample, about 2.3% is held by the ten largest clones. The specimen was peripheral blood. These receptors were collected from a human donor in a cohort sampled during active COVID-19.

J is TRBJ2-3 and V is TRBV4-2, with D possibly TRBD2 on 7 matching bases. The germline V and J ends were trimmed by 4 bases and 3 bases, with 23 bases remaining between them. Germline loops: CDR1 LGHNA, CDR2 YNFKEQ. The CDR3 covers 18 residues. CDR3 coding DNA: TGTGCCAGCAGCCGCGGAGGGGGACCGGGAGGACGAACAGATACGCAGTATTTT. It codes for CASSRGGGPGGRTDTQYF.

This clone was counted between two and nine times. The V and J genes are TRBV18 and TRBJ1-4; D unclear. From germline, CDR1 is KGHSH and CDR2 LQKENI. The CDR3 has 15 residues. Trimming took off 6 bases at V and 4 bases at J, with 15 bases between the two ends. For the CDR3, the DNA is TGTGCCAGCTCCCAGTCCTGGGCTGTTAATGAAAAACTGTTTTTT. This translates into CASSQSWAVNEKLFF.

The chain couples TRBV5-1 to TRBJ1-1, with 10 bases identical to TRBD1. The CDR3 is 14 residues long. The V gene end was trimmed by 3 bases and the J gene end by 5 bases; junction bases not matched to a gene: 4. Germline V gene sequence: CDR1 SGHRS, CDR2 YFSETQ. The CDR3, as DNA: TGCGCCAGCAGCTCCGGGGACAGGGGTACTGAAGCTTTCTTT. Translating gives CASSSGDRGTEAFF.

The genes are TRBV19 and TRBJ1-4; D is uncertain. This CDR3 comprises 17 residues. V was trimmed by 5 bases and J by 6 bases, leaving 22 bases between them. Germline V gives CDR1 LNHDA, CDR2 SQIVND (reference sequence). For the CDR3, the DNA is TGTGCCAGTAGTCCGCTAAGGAATGGATACGGAGATGAAAAACTGTTTTTT. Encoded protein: CASSPLRNGYGDEKLFF.

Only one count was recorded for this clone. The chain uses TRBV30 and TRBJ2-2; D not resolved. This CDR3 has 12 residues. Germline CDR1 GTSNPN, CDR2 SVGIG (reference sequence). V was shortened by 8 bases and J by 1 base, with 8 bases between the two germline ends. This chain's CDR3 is CAGQRNTGELFF. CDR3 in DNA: TGTGCCGGCCAAAGGAACACCGGGGAGCTGTTTTTT.

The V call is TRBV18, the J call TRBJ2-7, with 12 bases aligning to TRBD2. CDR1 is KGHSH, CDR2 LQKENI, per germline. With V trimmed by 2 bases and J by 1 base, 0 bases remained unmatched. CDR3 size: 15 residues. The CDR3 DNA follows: TGTGCCAGCTCACCAGGACTAGCGGGGTCCTACGAGCAGTACTTC. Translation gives CASSPGLAGSYEQYF.

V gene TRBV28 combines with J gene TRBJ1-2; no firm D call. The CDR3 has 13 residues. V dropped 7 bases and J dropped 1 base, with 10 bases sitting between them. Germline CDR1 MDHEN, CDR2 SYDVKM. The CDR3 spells CASTPYINYGYTF. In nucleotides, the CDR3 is TGTGCCAGCACCCCATACATTAACTATGGCTACACCTTC.

This chain's CDR3 is CASTLYRDSSEAFF. The DNA of the CDR3 is TGTGCCAGCACTCTTTACCGGGACTCCTCTGAAGCTTTCTTT. The rearrangement uses TRBV2 and TRBJ1-1; tentatively, D is TRBD1 (5 bases). V was cut by 7 bases and J by 6 bases, with 18 bases left in between. CDR3 length: 14 residues. Germline V gene sequence: CDR1 SNHLY, CDR2 FYNNEI.

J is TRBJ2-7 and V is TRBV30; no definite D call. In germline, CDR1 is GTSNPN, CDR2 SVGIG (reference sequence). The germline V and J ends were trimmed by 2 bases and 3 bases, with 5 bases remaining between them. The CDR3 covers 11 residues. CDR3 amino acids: CAWSNNYEQYF. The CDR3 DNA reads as TGTGCCTGGAGTAATAACTACGAGCAGTACTTC.

The DNA for the CDR3 is TGTGCCAGCAGTCCGCAGGGGAGGGCCGGGGAGCTGTTTTTT. This encodes CASSPQGRAGELFF. The V gene is TRBV6-6, the J gene TRBJ2-2; a weak D match, TRBD2 (7 bases). Trimming pared 5 bases from V and 6 bases from J, leaving 13 bases between. In germline, CDR1 is MNHNY, CDR2 SVGAGI (reference sequence). The CDR3 has 14 residues.

The CDR3 protein is CASSYVRGADEKLFF. CDR3 nucleotides: TGTGCCAGCAGTTACGTCAGGGGGGCGGATGAAAAACTGTTTTTT. The chain links TRBV6-6 to TRBJ1-4; 7 bases match TRBD1. This CDR3 has 15 amino acids. CDR1 is MNHNY, CDR2 SVGAGI, per germline (reference sequence). The J segment lost 6 bases and the V segment lost 2 bases, leaving 6 bases of the junction unmatched.

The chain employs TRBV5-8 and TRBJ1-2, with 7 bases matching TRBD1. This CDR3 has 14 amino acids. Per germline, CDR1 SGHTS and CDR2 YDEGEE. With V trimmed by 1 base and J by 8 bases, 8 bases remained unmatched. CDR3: CASSLQYRGQGYTF. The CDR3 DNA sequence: TGTGCCAGCAGCTTGCAGTACAGGGGTCAGGGCTACACCTTC. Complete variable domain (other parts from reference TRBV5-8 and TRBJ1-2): EAGVTQSPTHLIKTRGQQATLRCSPISGHTSVYWYQQALGLGLQFLLWYDEGEERNRGNFPPRFSGRQFPNYSSELNVNALELEDSALYLCASSLQYRGQGYTFGSGTRLTVV.

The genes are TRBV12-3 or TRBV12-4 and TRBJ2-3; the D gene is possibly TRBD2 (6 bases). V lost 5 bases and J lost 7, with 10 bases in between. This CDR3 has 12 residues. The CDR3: CASSGDFHTQYF. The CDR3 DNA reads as TGTGCCAGCAGTGGGGACTTCCATACGCAGTATTTT.

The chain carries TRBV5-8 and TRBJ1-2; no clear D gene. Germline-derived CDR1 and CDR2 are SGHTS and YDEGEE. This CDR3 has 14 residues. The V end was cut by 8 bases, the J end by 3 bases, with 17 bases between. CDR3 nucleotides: TGTGCCAGTCAAAGACGGTTTGCGGACTATGGCTACACCTTC. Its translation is CASQRRFADYGYTF.

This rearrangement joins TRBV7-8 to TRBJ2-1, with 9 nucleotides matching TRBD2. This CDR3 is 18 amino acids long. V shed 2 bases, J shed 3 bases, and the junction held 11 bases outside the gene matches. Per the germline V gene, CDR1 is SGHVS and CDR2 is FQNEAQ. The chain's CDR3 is CASSLPLRLAGRYNEQFF. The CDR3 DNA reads TGTGCCAGCAGCTTACCCCTCCGGCTAGCGGGGCGCTACAATGAGCAGTTCTTC.

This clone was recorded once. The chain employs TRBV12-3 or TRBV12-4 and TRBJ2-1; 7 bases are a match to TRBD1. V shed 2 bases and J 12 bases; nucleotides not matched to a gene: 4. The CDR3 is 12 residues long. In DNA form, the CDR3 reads TGTGCCAGCAGTTTACAGTCAGGGGGGCAGTTCTTC. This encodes CASSLQSGGQFF.

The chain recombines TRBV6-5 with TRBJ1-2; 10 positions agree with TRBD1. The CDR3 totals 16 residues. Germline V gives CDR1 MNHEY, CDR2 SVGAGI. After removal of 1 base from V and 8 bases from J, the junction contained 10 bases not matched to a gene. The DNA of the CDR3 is TGTGCCAGCAGTTACTTTAAGACAGGGGGCGGTGACGGCTACACCTTC. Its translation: CASSYFKTGGGDGYTF.

The CDR3 region has the DNA TGTGCCAGCTCACCCGGGGGTGGGTCACCCCTCCACTTT. It is translated as CASSPGGGSPLHF. This chain joins TRBV18 and TRBJ1-6, with a tentative D call TRBD1 (5 bases). In germline, CDR1 is KGHSH, CDR2 LQKENI. CDR3 length: 13 amino acids. Trimming took 3 bases from V and 10 from J, leaving 10 bases between them.

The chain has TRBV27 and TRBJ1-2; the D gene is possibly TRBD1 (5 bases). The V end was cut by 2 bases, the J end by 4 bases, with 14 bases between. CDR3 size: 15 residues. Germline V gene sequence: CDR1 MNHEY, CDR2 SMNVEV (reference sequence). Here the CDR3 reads CASSLGGVEGYGYTF. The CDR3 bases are TGTGCCAGCAGTTTAGGAGGGGTCGAAGGCTATGGCTACACCTTC.

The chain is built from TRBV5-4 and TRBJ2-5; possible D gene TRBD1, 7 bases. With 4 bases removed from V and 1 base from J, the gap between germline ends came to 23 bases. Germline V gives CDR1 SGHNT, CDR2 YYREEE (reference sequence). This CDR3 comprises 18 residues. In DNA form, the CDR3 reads TGTGCCAGCAGCCCAGGGGGGACACACCGGGACCGCCAAGAGACCCAGTACTTC. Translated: CASSPGGTHRDRQETQYF.

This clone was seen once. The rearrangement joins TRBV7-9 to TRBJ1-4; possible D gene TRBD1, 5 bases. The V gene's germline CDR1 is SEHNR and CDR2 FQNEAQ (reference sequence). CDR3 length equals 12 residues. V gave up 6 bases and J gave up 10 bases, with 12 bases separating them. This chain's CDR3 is CASRSGGGKLFF. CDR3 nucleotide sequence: TGTGCCAGCAGATCCGGGGGTGGAAAACTGTTTTTT.

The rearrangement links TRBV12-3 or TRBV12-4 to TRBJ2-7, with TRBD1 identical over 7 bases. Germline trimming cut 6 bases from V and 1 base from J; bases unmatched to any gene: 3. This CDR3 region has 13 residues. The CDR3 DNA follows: TGTGCCAGCAGCCAGGGACAGTCCTACGAGCAGTACTTC. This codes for CASSQGQSYEQYF.

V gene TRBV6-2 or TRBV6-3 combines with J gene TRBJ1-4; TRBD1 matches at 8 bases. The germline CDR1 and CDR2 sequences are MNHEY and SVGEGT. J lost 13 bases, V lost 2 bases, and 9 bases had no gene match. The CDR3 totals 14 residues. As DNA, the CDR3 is TGTGCCAGCAGTTACGACAGGGGCCCTGGAGGACTGTTTTTT. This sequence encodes CASSYDRGPGGLFF.

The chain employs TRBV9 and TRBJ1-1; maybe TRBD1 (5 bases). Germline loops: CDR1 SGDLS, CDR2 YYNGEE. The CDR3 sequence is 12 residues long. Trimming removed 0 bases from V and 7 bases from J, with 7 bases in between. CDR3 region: CASSVVGGEAFF. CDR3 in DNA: TGTGCCAGCAGCGTAGTGGGGGGTGAAGCTTTCTTT.

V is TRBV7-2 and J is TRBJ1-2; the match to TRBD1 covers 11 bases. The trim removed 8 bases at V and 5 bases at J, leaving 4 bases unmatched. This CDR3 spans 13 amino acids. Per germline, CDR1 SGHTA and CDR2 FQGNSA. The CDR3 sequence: CASRRDRGYGYTF. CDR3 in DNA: TGTGCCAGCCGCAGGGACAGGGGGTATGGCTACACCTTC.